The following is a TCR beta chain sequence with its context. This clone has a handful of counts. This clone's antigen is unknown. Base-call qualities are not available, and no considerably larger clone is one nucleotide away. These data originate in a study of control samples from healthy donors and cancer patients (TCRdb year 2020). V and J are truncated by 0 bases and 5 bases respectively, leaving an intervening sequence of 16 bases. CDR3 length: 17 amino acids, cysteine to phenylalanine. Of all the DNA, just the CDR3 is kept, 51 bases in frame from base 1. The germline V gene specifies MNHEY as CDR1 and SVGEGT as CDR2. Libraries were made using the immunoSEQ multiplex PCR assay. TCRdb took over this immuneACCESS table, retaining in-frame rearrangements with V and J assigned. Such tables are incomplete; in checked studies, under half of the missing clones stem from an unresolved V gene, and the remainder is unexplained. Present in this sample are some 30,000 clones, 87% of which were seen just once. About 4.3% of the sample belongs to the ten largest clones.

The rearrangement combines TRBV6-2 or TRBV6-3 with TRBJ1-4, and perhaps TRBD1 as D gene, on 6 matching bases. The origin of this receptor is a female donor with melanoma. The sample comprised formalin-fixed, paraffin-embedded tissue. The nucleotide sequence is TGTGCCAGCAGTTACTCGCCGTTAACAGGGAGGAATGAAAAACTGTTTTTT. This yields the protein CASSYSPLTGRNEKLFF.